The 22 T cell receptor beta chains below come from one sample, sequenced in a study of CD8 T cells in ankylosing spondylitis. TCRdb ran MiXCR on the 5' RACE reads and lists one entry per CDR3 protein. Of 210,000 or so distinct CDR3 sequences in the sample, more than 25% were seen once. The specimen sequenced was blood, either unsorted or a sorted T cell fraction (not recorded which). The source of these receptors is a male donor with ankylosing spondylitis or in good health (not recorded which).

CDR3 nucleotides: TGTGCCAGCAGTCTTGAAGCCTACGAGCAGTACTTC. As protein: CASSLEAYEQYF. The rearrangement links TRBV12-3 or TRBV12-4 to TRBJ2-7; D remains unclear. V gave up 5 bases and J gave up 2 bases, with 7 bases separating them. The CDR3 loop spans 12 amino acids.

As concerns this clonotype: At one boundary the junction diverges from the germline segment, which might be a read error. The V and J genes are TRBV7-2 and TRBJ2-5; 10 nucleotides line up with TRBD1. The CDR3 covers 14 residues. Germline CDR1 SGHTA, CDR2 FQGNSA. Here the CDR3 DNA reads TGTGCCAGCAGCCCGGACAGGGGGTGGGAGACCCAGTCCTTC. Translation: CASSPDRGWETQSF.

This clonotype was counted between two and nine times. Given a much more abundant clone one base away, this may be a read error. V is TRBV3-1 and J is TRBJ2-7, with D possibly TRBD1 on 5 matching bases. V was trimmed by 3 bases and J by 3 bases, leaving 6 bases between them. Germline CDR1 and CDR2: LGHDT and YNNKEL (reference sequence). The length of the CDR3 is 12 residues. The CDR3 protein is CASSQTDYEQYF. CDR3 in DNA: TGTGCCAGCAGCCAGACAGACTACGAGCAGTACTTC.

This rearrangement joins TRBV6-1 to TRBJ1-1, with D unresolved. Germline values: CDR1 MNHNS, CDR2 SASEGT. The length of the CDR3 is 13 residues. Trimming shortened V by 7 bases and J by 4 bases, and 13 bases separated the two germline ends. CDR3 in DNA: TGTGCCAGCACTGGAGGGCTGATCACTGAAGCTTTCTTT. It is translated as CASTGGLITEAFF.

Only a few counts were recorded for this clonotype. The chain recombines TRBV20-1 with TRBJ1-5, with 8 bases fitting TRBD1. V dropped 5 bases and J dropped 2; count of bases not matched to a gene: 5. This CDR3 comprises 14 residues. CDR1 is DFQATT, CDR2 SNEGSKA, per germline (reference sequence). For the CDR3, the DNA is TGCAGTGCTCTCGACAGGGGAGGCAATCAGCCCCAGCATTTT. Protein product: CSALDRGGNQPQHF.

This clonotype was seen many times. The rearrangement links TRBV7-9 to TRBJ2-1; the match to TRBD1 covers 7 bases. Germline V lookup: CDR1 SEHNR, CDR2 FQNEAQ (reference sequence). With V trimmed by 2 bases and J by 4 bases, 5 bases remained unmatched. The CDR3 length is 15 residues. As DNA, the CDR3 is TGTGCCAGCAGCTTACTTGGGACAGTGTACAATGAGCAGTTCTTC. This translates into CASSLLGTVYNEQFF.

This clonotype was counted between two and nine times. V and J are TRBV6-2 or TRBV6-3 and TRBJ1-3, with D unresolved. CDR3 length: 14 amino acids. Looked up from germline, CDR1 is MNHEY and CDR2 is SVGEGT. V lost 2 bases and J 0 bases, leaving 5 bases between the germline ends. CDR3 in amino acids: CASSYDGSGNTIYF. In nucleotides, the CDR3 is TGTGCCAGCAGTTACGACGGCTCTGGAAACACCATATATTTT.

This clonotype was seen at least ten times. The chain has TRBV5-1 and TRBJ1-1, with TRBD1 identical over 8 bases. CDR1 and CDR2 (germline): SGHRS, YFSETQ. With 9 bases clipped from V and 4 bases from J, the junction kept 17 bases outside the gene matches. The CDR3 is 16 amino acids. The CDR3 sequence is CATRAGGLESGTEAFF. The CDR3 nucleotides read TGCGCCACCCGAGCAGGGGGCCTAGAATCGGGCACTGAAGCTTTCTTT.

This clonotype was observed at least ten times. The chain links TRBV9 to TRBJ2-1, with unresolved D. Germline-derived CDR1 and CDR2 are SGDLS and YYNGEE. This CDR3 has 13 amino acids. The V gene lost 2 bases and the J gene lost 4 bases, with 7 bases spanning the gap. The CDR3 DNA follows: TGTGCCAGCAGCGTGGGGTCTTACAATGAGCAGTTCTTC. Translating gives CASSVGSYNEQFF.

This clonotype has ten or more counts. The V call is TRBV20-1, the J call TRBJ2-2; 7 nucleotides match TRBD1. Germline V gene lookup returns CDR1 DFQATT and CDR2 SNEGSKA (reference sequence). After removal of 0 bases from V and 3 bases from J, the junction contained 7 bases not matched to a gene. The CDR3 is 16 residues long. CDR3 residues: CSARDLQGVDTGELFF. The CDR3 coding sequence is TGCAGTGCTAGAGATCTGCAGGGGGTGGACACCGGGGAGCTGTTTTTT.

CDR3 sequence reads: CASSQRQARSYEQYF. CDR3 nucleotide sequence: TGCGCCAGCAGCCAAAGACAGGCCCGCTCCTACGAGCAGTACTTC. The chain employs TRBV4-1 and TRBJ2-7, with D possibly being TRBD1 (6 bases). The V and J ends lost 2 bases and 0 bases respectively, with 11 bases between them. The CDR3 runs 15 residues. Germline CDR1 MGHRA, CDR2 YSYEKL.

This clonotype was counted ten times or more. The chain combines TRBV4-1 with TRBJ2-7; 11 positions agree with TRBD2. Germline V gene lookup returns CDR1 MGHRA and CDR2 YSYEKL. The CDR3 sequence is 16 residues long. J lost 3 bases, V lost 3 bases, and 7 bases had no gene match. CDR3 coding DNA: TGCGCCAGCAGCCATCGAACCGGGACTAGCGGCTACGAGCAGTACTTC. This translates into CASSHRTGTSGYEQYF.

The rearrangement links TRBV5-1 to TRBJ2-7, with 7 bases lining up with TRBD1. The germline V gene encodes CDR1 SGHRS and CDR2 YFSETQ. Trimming at V came to 1 base and at J to 2 bases, leaving 3 bases not matched to a gene. CDR3 length equals 14 residues. The CDR3, as DNA: TGCGCCAGCAGCTTGCGGGACAGTGCCTACGAGCAGTACTTC. Translating it yields CASSLRDSAYEQYF.

This clonotype came up many times. This chain links TRBV5-1 with TRBJ2-3, with D uncertain. The germline gives CDR1 SGHRS, CDR2 YFSETQ. The V end lost 1 base, the J end lost 2 bases, and 11 bases lay between the germline ends. CDR3 length: 15 residues. This CDR3 is CASSLNWESTDTQYF. Here the CDR3 DNA reads TGCGCCAGCAGCTTGAATTGGGAATCCACAGATACGCAGTATTTT.

The chain links TRBV6-1 to TRBJ2-6; D is uncertain. Germline CDR1 is MNHNS and CDR2 is SASEGT. The CDR3 contains 14 residues. Trimming stripped 1 base from V and 4 bases from J, with 5 bases between. The CDR3 DNA reads as TGTGCCAGCAGTGAAGTAGTAGGGGCCAACGTCCTGACTTTC. It encodes CASSEVVGANVLTF.

This clonotype was counted many times. The CDR3 here is CASSSEGGSYNEQFF. The DNA for the CDR3 is TGTGCCAGCAGTTCCGAGGGGGGCTCCTACAATGAGCAGTTCTTC. The rearrangement uses TRBV9 and TRBJ2-1; D possibly matches TRBD1 or TRBD2 (6 bases each). Trimming took 5 bases from V and 0 from J, leaving 12 bases between them. This CDR3 region has 15 residues. Germline CDR1 and CDR2: SGDLS and YYNGEE.

The chain has TRBV20-1 and TRBJ2-7; 14 bases match TRBD2. Trimming at V came to 7 bases and at J to 6 bases, leaving 8 bases not matched to a gene. CDR1 DFQATT and CDR2 SNEGSKA come from the germline V gene (reference sequence). The CDR3 is made up of 14 amino acids. The CDR3 nucleotides read TGCAGTGGGTCCGGGACTAGCGGGAGTCGCGAGCAGTACTTC. Translation: CSGSGTSGSREQYF.

Ten or more counts support this clonotype. One junction end disagrees with the germline gene, perhaps due to a read error. The J gene is TRBJ2-1, the V gene TRBV5-1; TRBD2 matches at 7 bases. CDR1 and CDR2 from the germline V gene are SGHRS and YFSETQ. The CDR3 has 14 residues. The CDR3 nucleotides are TGTGCCAGCAGCTTGGGCGGGAGCTACAATGAGCAGTTCTTC. This gives the protein CASSLGGSYNEQFF.

The chain carries TRBV20-1 and TRBJ2-2; no definite D call. CDR1 and CDR2 (germline): DFQATT, SNEGSKA (reference sequence). CDR3 size: 14 residues. The V end was cut by 0 bases, the J end by 7 bases, with 12 bases between. The CDR3: CSAREEALGGELFF. Written as DNA, the CDR3 is TGCAGTGCTAGAGAAGAAGCGCTAGGCGGGGAGCTGTTTTTT.

The chain couples TRBV29-1 to TRBJ2-1, with TRBD1 matching 8 bases. CDR1 SQVTM and CDR2 ANQGSEA come from the germline V gene. The CDR3 extends over 13 amino acids. The J segment lost 9 bases and the V segment lost 6 bases, leaving 10 bases of the junction unmatched. The CDR3 DNA is TGCAGCGTCGACTGGACAGGGTTCGGTGAGCAGTTCTTC. It specifies CSVDWTGFGEQFF.

This clonotype was seen repeatedly, ten times or more. The chain recombines TRBV6-2 or TRBV6-3 with TRBJ2-7; 7 bases line up with TRBD2. This CDR3 spans 15 amino acids. Germline assignment: CDR1 MNHEY and CDR2 SVGEGT. J was trimmed by 1 base and V by 1 base; bases with no gene match: 4. The CDR3 protein is CASSYWEGGSYEQYF. CDR3 nucleotide sequence: TGTGCCAGCAGTTACTGGGAGGGAGGGTCCTACGAGCAGTACTTC.

This clonotype was counted at least ten times. The J gene is TRBJ2-3, the V gene TRBV29-1; D may be TRBD1 or TRBD2 (5 bases each). The V and J ends lost 4 bases and 0 bases respectively, with 11 bases between them. The CDR3 covers 14 residues. Per the germline V gene, CDR1 is SQVTM and CDR2 is ANQGSEA. CDR3 residues: CSVVGTISTDTQYF. The CDR3 DNA reads as TGCAGCGTTGTGGGGACGATTAGCACAGATACGCAGTATTTT.